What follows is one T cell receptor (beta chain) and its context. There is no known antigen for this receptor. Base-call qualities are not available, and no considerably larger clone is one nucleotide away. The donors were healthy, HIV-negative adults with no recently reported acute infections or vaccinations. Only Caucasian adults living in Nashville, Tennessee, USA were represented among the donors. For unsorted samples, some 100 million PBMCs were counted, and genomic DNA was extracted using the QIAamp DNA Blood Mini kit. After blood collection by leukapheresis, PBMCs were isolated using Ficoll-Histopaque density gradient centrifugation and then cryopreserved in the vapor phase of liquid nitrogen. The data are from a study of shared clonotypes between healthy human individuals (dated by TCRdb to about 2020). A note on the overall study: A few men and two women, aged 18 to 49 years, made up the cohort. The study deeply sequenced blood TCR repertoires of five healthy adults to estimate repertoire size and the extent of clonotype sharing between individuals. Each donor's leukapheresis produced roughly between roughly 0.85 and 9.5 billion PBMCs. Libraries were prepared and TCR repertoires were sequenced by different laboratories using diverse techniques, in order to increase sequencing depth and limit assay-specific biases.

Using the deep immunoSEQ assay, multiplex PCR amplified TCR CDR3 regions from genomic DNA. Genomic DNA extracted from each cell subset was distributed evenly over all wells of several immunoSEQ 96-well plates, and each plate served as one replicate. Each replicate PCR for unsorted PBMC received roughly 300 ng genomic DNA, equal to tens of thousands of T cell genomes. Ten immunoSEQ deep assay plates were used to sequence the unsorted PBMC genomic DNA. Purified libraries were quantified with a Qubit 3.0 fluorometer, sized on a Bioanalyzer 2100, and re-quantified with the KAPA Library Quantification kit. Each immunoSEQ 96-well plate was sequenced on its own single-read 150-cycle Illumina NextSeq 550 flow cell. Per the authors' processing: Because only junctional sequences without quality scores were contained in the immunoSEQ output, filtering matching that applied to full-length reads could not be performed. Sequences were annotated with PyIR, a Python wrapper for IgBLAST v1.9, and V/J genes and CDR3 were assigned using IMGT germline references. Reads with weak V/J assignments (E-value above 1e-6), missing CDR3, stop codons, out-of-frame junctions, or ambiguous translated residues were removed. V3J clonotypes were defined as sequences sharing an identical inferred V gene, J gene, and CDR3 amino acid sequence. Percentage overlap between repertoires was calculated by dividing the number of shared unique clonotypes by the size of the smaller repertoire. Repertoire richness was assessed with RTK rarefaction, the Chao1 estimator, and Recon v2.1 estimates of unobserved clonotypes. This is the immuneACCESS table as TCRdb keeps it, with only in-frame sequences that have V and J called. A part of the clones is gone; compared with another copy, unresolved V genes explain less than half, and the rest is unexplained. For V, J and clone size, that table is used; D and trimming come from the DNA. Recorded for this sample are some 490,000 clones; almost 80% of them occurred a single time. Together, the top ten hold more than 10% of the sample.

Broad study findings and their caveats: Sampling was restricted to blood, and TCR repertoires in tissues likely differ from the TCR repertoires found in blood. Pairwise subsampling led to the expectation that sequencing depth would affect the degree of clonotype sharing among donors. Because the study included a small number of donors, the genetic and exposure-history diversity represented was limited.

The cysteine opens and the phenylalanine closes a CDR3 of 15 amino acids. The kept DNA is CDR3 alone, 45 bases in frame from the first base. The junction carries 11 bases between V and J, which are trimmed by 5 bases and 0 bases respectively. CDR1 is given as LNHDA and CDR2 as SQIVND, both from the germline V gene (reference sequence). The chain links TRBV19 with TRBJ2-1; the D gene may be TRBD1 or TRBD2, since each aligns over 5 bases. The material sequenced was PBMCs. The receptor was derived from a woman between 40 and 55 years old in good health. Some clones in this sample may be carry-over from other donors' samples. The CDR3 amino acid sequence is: CASSVGESSYNEQFF. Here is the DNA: TGTGCCAGTAGTGTAGGGGAGAGCTCCTACAATGAGCAGTTCTTC. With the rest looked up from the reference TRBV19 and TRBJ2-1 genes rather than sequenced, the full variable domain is DGGITQSPKYLFRKEGQNVTLSCEQNLNHDAMYWYRQDPGQGLRLIYYSQIVNDFQKGDIAEGYSVSREKKESFPLTVTSAQKNPTAFYLCASSVGESSYNEQFFGPGTRLTVL.